Sequencing of this TCR beta chain was carried out in a study of blood T cell repertoires in COVID-19 (TCRdb year 2020). For the wider study: Collaborator samples came from the United States, Italy and Spain and covered acute and convalescent phases of COVID-19. A freely available public database, intended as a resource for researchers studying the immune response to SARS-CoV-2, is where the repertoires were released. Subjects who had been exposed to COVID-19, were actively infected with it, or had recovered from it provided the deeply sampled blood TCRbeta repertoires that made up the dataset. The samples were drawn from the first 160 participants of the ongoing ImmuneRACE study and from 1,254 subjects provided by 6 global collaborators. Where available, HLA class I and class II types were taken from metadata supplied by the sample provider and were not determined by assay-based typing. The sample metadata nearly always contained a de-identified subject ID, COVID-19 status, age in years and sex. The prospective study material was composed of cDNA or gDNA derived from T cells, B-cell-depleted T cells, or PBMCs. Points the paper makes about the study in general: The amount of clinical and demographic metadata varied by source and participant and was provided uncurated.

TCRbeta CDR3 regions were amplified from genomic DNA by means of the immunoSEQ Assay, a bias-controlled multiplex PCR. The paper's data handling went like this. The number of nucleated cells in each sample was estimated from the amplification of reference gene primers within the assay. Sequence reads were collapsed and filtered to measure the absolute abundance of every unique TCRbeta CDR3 rearrangement. For each sample, productive Simpson clonality was calculated as the square root of Simpson's diversity index across productive rearrangements. Drawn from immuneACCESS, this table holds only the in-frame rearrangements with V and J called that TCRdb kept. Clones are partly lost; checked studies trace under half to an unresolved V gene and leave the rest unexplained. That table supplies the V and J calls and clone size; D and trimming were determined from the DNA. The sample profile shows about 220,000 clones; roughly 80% of them were found once. The ten most abundant clones make up around 3.1% of the sample.

V loses 0 bases, J loses 0 bases, and the germline ends lie 10 bases apart. Including the terminal cysteine and phenylalanine, the CDR3 comprises 16 residues. Of all the DNA, just the CDR3 is kept, 48 bases in frame from base 1. The germline V gene (reference sequence) yields SGHNT for CDR1 and YYREEE for CDR2. Regarding this clone: What this receptor recognizes is not known. The input lacks base qualities; no much larger clone sits a single base away.

A second Seattle source provided samples from volunteer blood donors who had recovered from COVID-19. The collaborating institutions used their own protocols to collect whole blood in K2EDTA tubes. Collaborator samples were shipped for TCRbeta analysis as frozen whole blood, isolated PBMCs, or DNA extracted from either sample type. The sequenced sample consisted of peripheral blood. The sequence came from a woman younger than 45 who had recovered from COVID-19. The chain employs TRBV5-4 and TRBJ1-3; too little of a D gene remains to name it. This receptor carries the CDR3 CASSLGYSSSGNTIYF. The DNA sequence reads TGTGCCAGCAGCTTGGGTTACAGCAGCTCTGGAAACACCATATATTTT.